This T cell receptor beta chain was obtained from a study of shared clonotypes between healthy human individuals. Across the study: There were three CD4 naive, three CD4 memory, two CD8 naive and one CD8 memory plates per donor.

Study processing details: Junction-only immunoSEQ sequences carried no quality scores, so filtering differed. Clones were read by immunoSEQ multiplex PCR, and TCRdb kept only the in-frame ones, dropping some. V and J calls and clone size come straight from that table; D and trimming were deduced from the DNA. Of 1.6 million or so clones listed, 96% were seen once; the top ten hold over 1%. Healthy and HIV-negative, the adult donors had no recent acute infections or vaccinations. This TCR was recovered from a man aged 25-45 years in good health. The source material was naive CD4+ T cells sorted from blood. The subset was: CD45RA+ positively selected.

For the CDR3, the DNA is TGTGCCAGCAGGGGGCTAGCAACCAATGAGCAGTTCTTC. It specifies CASRGLATNEQFF. The chain combines TRBV2 with TRBJ2-1; D tentatively reads TRBD1 or TRBD2 (5 bases each). Germline-derived CDR1 and CDR2 are SNHLY and FYNNEI. The CDR3 covers 13 residues. Trimming pared 6 bases from V and 6 bases from J, leaving 12 bases between.